The next 32 T cell receptor beta chains were all read from a single sample in a study of control samples from healthy donors and cancer patients. Assay: immunoSEQ multiplex PCR; the TCRdb copy retains only in-frame clones and omits some. The table has about 60,000 clones, 75% to 95% seen once; the top ten hold around 1.2%. Sequenced: PBMCs. The source is a woman between 45 and 60 years old with colorectal cancer.

The chain employs TRBV28 and TRBJ1-1, with a possible D match to TRBD1 (6 bases). This CDR3 contains 15 residues. CDR1 is MDHEN, CDR2 SYDVKM, per germline. The V end lost 3 bases, the J end lost 1 base, and 12 bases lay between the germline ends. CDR3 coding DNA: TGTGCCAGCAGTTTGTCCGGGACACAGAACACTGAAGCTTTCTTT. It yields the protein CASSLSGTQNTEAFF. The variable domain in full, completed from reference TRBV28 and TRBJ1-1, reads DVKVTQSSRYLVKRTGEKVFLECVQDMDHENMFWYRQDPGLGLRLIYFSYDVKMKEKGDIPEGYSVSREKKERFSLILESASTNQTSMYLCASSLSGTQNTEAFFGQGTRLTVV.

The chain employs TRBV5-1 and TRBJ1-4, with D uncertain. The CDR3 is made up of 13 amino acids. Germline CDR1 reads SGHRS; CDR2 reads YFSETQ. V dropped 4 bases and J dropped 8 bases, with 12 bases sitting between them. Written as DNA, the CDR3 is TGCGCCAGCAGCAGGGAGGGAAGGGAAAAACTGTTTTTT. Translating gives CASSREGREKLFF.

The CDR3 nucleotides are TGCGCCAGCAGTGATTCTTGGACAGGGGTACAAGAGACCCAGTACTTC. This gives the protein CASSDSWTGVQETQYF. This rearrangement joins TRBV10-2 to TRBJ2-5; 9 bases align to TRBD1. The CDR3 has 16 amino acids. The germline V gene encodes CDR1 WSHSY and CDR2 SAAADI. With V trimmed by 3 bases and J by 2 bases, 7 bases remained unmatched.

The DNA of the CDR3 is TGTGCCAGCAGCCTTACAGGGCCTGGGGGCTACACCTTC. It encodes CASSLTGPGGYTF. This chain links TRBV3-1 (or the pseudogene TRBV3-2) with TRBJ1-2, with D perhaps matching TRBD1 (6 bases). Looked up from germline, CDR1 is LGHDT and CDR2 is YNNKEL (reference sequence). The V and J ends lost 4 bases and 8 bases respectively, with 14 bases between them. The CDR3 runs to 13 residues.

J is TRBJ1-2 and V is TRBV6-1; TRBD1 aligns across 9 bases. The CDR3 has 14 amino acids. V was pared by 5 bases and J by 8 bases, with 9 bases of the junction left unmatched. CDR1 is MNHNS, CDR2 SASEGT, per germline. The CDR3 here is CASSKTRQGGGYTF. Here the CDR3 DNA reads TGTGCCAGCAGTAAAACGAGACAGGGGGGCGGCTACACCTTC.

This sequence joins TRBV13 and TRBJ2-3; either TRBD1 or TRBD2 may supply D (5 bases each). Trimming stripped 4 bases from V and 0 bases from J, with 14 bases between. Looked up from germline, CDR1 is PRHDT and CDR2 is FYEKMQ (reference sequence). CDR3 length: 16 residues. The CDR3 spells CASSSRQRQSTDTQYF. Here the CDR3 DNA reads TGTGCCAGCAGCTCGAGACAGCGGCAGAGCACAGATACGCAGTATTTT.

The genes are TRBV3-1 (or the pseudogene TRBV3-2) and TRBJ2-1; 7 bases are a match to TRBD2. Trimming removed 1 base from V and 4 bases from J; junction bases left unmatched: 13. The germline V gene has CDR1 LGHDT and CDR2 YNNKEL (reference sequence). The CDR3 is 18 amino acids. Here the CDR3 reads CASSQVSGAISIYNEQFF. The CDR3 DNA is TGTGCCAGCAGCCAAGTCAGCGGGGCTATCTCCATTTACAATGAGCAGTTCTTC.

The chain links TRBV5-8 to TRBJ1-5; D is undetermined. Between the trimmed V and J ends, which lost 2 bases and 3 bases, there was a span of 6 bases. The CDR3 length is 13 residues. Per germline, CDR1 SGHTS and CDR2 YDEGEE. This CDR3 is CASSLSVNQPQHF. CDR3 in DNA: TGTGCCAGCAGCTTATCGGTCAATCAGCCCCAGCATTTT.

V and J are TRBV19 and TRBJ1-2, with D uncertain. The CDR3 spans 10 residues. V lost 8 bases to trimming and J lost 12 bases, with 13 bases between them. From germline, CDR1 is LNHDA and CDR2 SQIVND (reference sequence). The CDR3 region is CASSSGKDTF. In DNA form, the CDR3 reads TGTGCCAGTTCGTCGGGAAAAGACACCTTC.

As DNA, the CDR3 is TGTGCCAGCAGCCCTACGAGGTGGACTAGCGGGGGGAGGGATGAGCAGTTCTTC. Translated, it gives CASSPTRWTSGGRDEQFF. This chain joins TRBV7-3 and TRBJ2-1; 14 nucleotides align to TRBD2. CDR3 length: 18 residues. Germline trimming cut 5 bases from V and 8 bases from J; bases unmatched to any gene: 14. The germline CDR1 and CDR2 sequences are SGHTA and FQGTGA.

V usage is TRBV3-1 (or the pseudogene TRBV3-2) and J usage is TRBJ1-3, with D possibly TRBD1 on 5 matching bases. Per germline, CDR1 LGHDT and CDR2 YNNKEL (reference sequence). CDR3 length equals 16 residues. V shed 1 base and J shed 0 bases, with 10 bases lying between them. CDR3 sequence (DNA): TGTGCCAGCAGCCAAGTTGGGGGGTACTCTGGAAACACCATATATTTT. This sequence encodes CASSQVGGYSGNTIYF.

The J gene is TRBJ1-2, the V gene TRBV6-1; unclear D gene. Trimming took 2 bases from V and 4 from J, leaving 17 bases between them. Germline CDR1 reads MNHNS; CDR2 reads SASEGT. There are 16 residues in the CDR3. Written as DNA, the CDR3 is TGTGCCAGCAGTGAATCGGCAGGCGGGTTTACCTATGGCTACACCTTC. This sequence encodes CASSESAGGFTYGYTF.

The rearrangement links TRBV19 to TRBJ1-1; perhaps TRBD1 as D (6 bases). CDR3 size: 14 residues. Germline CDR1 and CDR2: LNHDA and SQIVND (reference sequence). Trimming cost V 8 bases and J 4 bases, with 17 bases left between them. CDR3 sequence reads: CASYPTGSSTEAFF. CDR3 sequence (DNA): TGTGCCAGTTACCCCACAGGGTCGAGCACTGAAGCTTTCTTT.

The V call is TRBV29-1, the J call TRBJ2-3, with TRBD1 matching over 7 bases. The V and J ends lost 7 bases and 4 bases, in that order; junction bases with no gene match: 5. The CDR3 has 12 amino acids. Germline CDR1 and CDR2: SQVTM and ANQGSEA. This CDR3 is CSAAQGADTQYF. The CDR3 DNA follows: TGCAGCGCCGCCCAGGGGGCAGATACGCAGTATTTT.

This chain joins TRBV28 and TRBJ1-5; D unresolved. V was pared by 5 bases and J by 11 bases, with 19 bases between. The CDR3 is made up of 14 amino acids. Germline V gene sequence: CDR1 MDHEN, CDR2 SYDVKM. The CDR3 protein is CASSTPTPHNSQHF. DNA of the CDR3: TGTGCCAGCAGTACGCCAACCCCCCACAACTCCCAGCATTTT.

The sample holds one count of this clone. This chain links TRBV5-1 with TRBJ2-3; 12 nucleotides line up with TRBD2. V gave up 4 bases and J gave up 3 bases; unmatched junction bases: 3. Germline CDR1 and CDR2: SGHRS and YFSETQ. The CDR3 consists of 15 residues. The CDR3 DNA reads as TGCGCCAGCAGCATGACTAGCGGGAGTACAGATACGCAGTATTTT. Translating gives CASSMTSGSTDTQYF.

CDR3 residues: CASSIPPSGSSYNEQFF. For the CDR3, the DNA is TGTGCCAGTAGTATCCCTCCTAGCGGGTCGTCCTACAATGAGCAGTTCTTC. V is TRBV19 and J is TRBJ2-1; 8 bases line up with TRBD2. Trimming at V came to 3 bases and at J to 1 base, leaving 8 bases not matched to a gene. This CDR3 comprises 17 residues. Germline assignment: CDR1 LNHDA and CDR2 SQIVND (reference sequence).

The rearrangement links TRBV19 to TRBJ1-5; TRBD1 matches 7 bases. Per the germline V gene, CDR1 is LNHDA and CDR2 is SQIVND (reference sequence). The trim removed 5 bases at V and 11 bases at J, leaving 15 bases unmatched. The CDR3 consists of 15 residues. This CDR3 is CASSGGQSNLPAQHF. CDR3 coding DNA: TGTGCCAGTAGTGGGGGACAGTCAAACCTCCCGGCCCAGCATTTT.

The chain joins TRBV7-3 to TRBJ2-7, with D possibly TRBD1 on 5 matching bases. This CDR3 contains 13 residues. V was clipped by 5 bases and J by 7 bases, with 15 bases between them. Germline V gene data show CDR1 as SGHTA and CDR2 as FQGTGA. The CDR3 reads CASSQPPGWEQYF. DNA for the CDR3: TGTGCCAGCAGCCAGCCCCCAGGGTGGGAGCAGTACTTC.

The chain combines TRBV2 with TRBJ1-2; a weak D match, TRBD1 (6 bases). CDR1 and CDR2 from the germline V gene are SNHLY and FYNNEI. The V and J ends lost 3 bases and 4 bases respectively, with 15 bases between them. This CDR3 has 15 residues. CDR3 residues: CASSDLGQGSYGYTF. The CDR3 DNA reads TGTGCCAGCAGTGATTTGGGTCAGGGGAGCTATGGCTACACCTTC.

This sequence joins TRBV9 and TRBJ2-3; maybe TRBD2 (6 bases). This CDR3 spans 16 amino acids. Germline CDR1 SGDLS, CDR2 YYNGEE. Between the trimmed V and J ends, which lost 3 bases and 5 bases, there was a span of 19 bases. This chain's CDR3 is CASSGPNIPRGDTQYF. CDR3 coding DNA: TGTGCCAGCAGCGGACCGAACATCCCGCGGGGAGATACGCAGTATTTT.

The V call is TRBV9, the J call TRBJ2-7; perhaps TRBD2 as D (6 bases). Trimming took off 6 bases at V and 7 bases at J, with 17 bases between the two ends. The CDR3 is 13 amino acids. Germline V gene data show CDR1 as SGDLS and CDR2 as YYNGEE. CDR3 residues: CASKKTGVGEQYF. Written as DNA, the CDR3 is TGTGCCAGCAAAAAGACGGGAGTAGGTGAGCAGTACTTC. Together with reference TRBV9 and TRBJ2-7, the CDR3 gives the full variable domain: DSGVTQTPKHLITATGQRVTLRCSPRSGDLSVYWYQQSLDQGLQFLIQYYNGEERAKGNILERFSAQQFPDLHSELNLSSLELGDSALYFCASKKTGVGEQYFGPGTRLTVT.

The rearrangement uses TRBV19 and TRBJ1-2; 8 nucleotides match TRBD1. The V gene's germline CDR1 is LNHDA and CDR2 SQIVND (reference sequence). The trim removed 4 bases at V and 13 bases at J, leaving 5 bases unmatched. This CDR3 contains 11 residues. CDR3 sequence: CASSKDRDLTF. CDR3 nucleotides: TGTGCCAGTAGTAAGGACAGGGACCTCACCTTC.

This chain links TRBV10-3 with TRBJ1-1; D gene ambiguous. The length of the CDR3 is 13 residues. CDR1 is ENHRY and CDR2 is SYGVKD in the germline V gene. V lost 7 bases to trimming and J lost 1 base, with 10 bases between them. CDR3 amino acids: CAIMGNPNTEAFF. DNA for the CDR3: TGTGCCATCATGGGTAACCCGAACACTGAAGCTTTCTTT.

This sequence joins TRBV5-5 and TRBJ1-6; 8 bases match TRBD1. Germline CDR1 reads SGHKS; CDR2 reads YYEKEE (reference sequence). CDR3 length: 14 residues. Unmatched junction bases numbered 5, after V lost 5 bases and J lost 7 bases. The CDR3 loop is CASRWTGQNSPLHF. CDR3 DNA sequence: TGTGCCAGCAGGTGGACAGGGCAGAATTCACCCCTCCACTTT.

This chain uses TRBV20-1 with TRBJ2-5, with no clear D. V lost 1 base and J lost 3, with 3 bases in between. The length of the CDR3 is 11 residues. Germline V CDR1 and CDR2: DFQATT, SNEGSKA (reference sequence). The CDR3 is CSARAEETQYF. The CDR3 DNA reads as TGCAGTGCTAGAGCCGAAGAGACCCAGTACTTC.

This CDR3 reads CASSLGRGIYEQYF. In DNA, the CDR3 is TGTGCCAGCAGTTTAGGCAGGGGCATTTACGAGCAGTACTTC. The chain employs TRBV27 and TRBJ2-7; tentative D call: TRBD1 (6 bases). This CDR3 contains 14 residues. Per germline, CDR1 MNHEY and CDR2 SMNVEV (reference sequence). Trimming shortened V by 2 bases and J by 4 bases, and 12 bases separated the two germline ends.

As regards this clone: The identical CDR3 is also encoded by other nucleotide sequences in the sample. The CDR3 reads CASSLGQETQYF. The CDR3, as DNA: TGTGCCAGCAGTTTAGGTCAAGAGACCCAGTACTTC. This chain links TRBV12-3 or TRBV12-4 with TRBJ2-5; D is uncertain. Trimming removed 1 base at V and 2 bases at J, with 2 bases between. The CDR3 runs 12 residues.

V gene TRBV3-1 (or the pseudogene TRBV3-2) combines with J gene TRBJ1-1; unclear D gene. Trimming shortened V by 3 bases and J by 1 base, and 12 bases separated the two germline ends. This CDR3 has 15 amino acids. Germline values: CDR1 LGHDT, CDR2 YNNKEL (reference sequence). The CDR3: CASSQGQHSNTEAFF. The CDR3 DNA reads as TGTGCCAGCAGCCAGGGCCAGCACTCGAACACTGAAGCTTTCTTT.

The rearrangement uses TRBV5-4 and TRBJ2-3; TRBD1 matches 7 bases. The germline gives CDR1 SGHNT, CDR2 YYREEE (reference sequence). The CDR3 runs to 14 residues. The J segment lost 2 bases and the V segment lost 4 bases, leaving 4 bases of the junction unmatched. DNA for the CDR3: TGTGCCAGCAGCCCGGGACAGATCACAGATACGCAGTATTTT. Translated: CASSPGQITDTQYF.

This sequence joins TRBV12-5 and TRBJ2-7; D gene uncertain. Trimming cost V 3 bases and J 4 bases, with 4 bases left between them. CDR1 LGHNT and CDR2 FRNRAP come from the germline V gene. The CDR3 sequence is 11 residues long. This CDR3 is CASGFGYEQYF. The CDR3 DNA follows: TGTGCTAGTGGTTTCGGGTACGAGCAGTACTTC.

In regard to this clone: Additional DNA sequences in this sample encode the identical CDR3. This chain joins TRBV5-1 and TRBJ2-1; 12 positions agree with TRBD2. Germline CDR1 reads SGHRS; CDR2 reads YFSETQ. This CDR3 is built from 15 residues. Trimming at V came to 3 bases and at J to 7 bases, leaving 5 bases not matched to a gene. The CDR3 is CASSSGLAGGNEQFF. The CDR3 nucleotides read TGCGCCAGCAGCTCGGGACTAGCGGGCGGTAATGAGCAGTTCTTC.